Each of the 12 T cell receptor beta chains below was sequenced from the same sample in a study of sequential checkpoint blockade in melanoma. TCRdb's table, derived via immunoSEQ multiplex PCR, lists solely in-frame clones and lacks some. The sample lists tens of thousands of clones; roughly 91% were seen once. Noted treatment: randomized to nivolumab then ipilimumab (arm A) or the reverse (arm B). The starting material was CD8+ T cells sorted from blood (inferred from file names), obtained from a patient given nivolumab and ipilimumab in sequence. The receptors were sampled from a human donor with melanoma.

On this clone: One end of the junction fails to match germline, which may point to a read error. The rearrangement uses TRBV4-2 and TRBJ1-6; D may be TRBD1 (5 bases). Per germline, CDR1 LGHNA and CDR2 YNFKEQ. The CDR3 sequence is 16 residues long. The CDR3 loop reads CASRQGAGSYNSPLHF. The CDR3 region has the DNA TGTGCCAGCAGGCAAGGGGCTGGCTCCTATAATTCACCCCTCCACTTT.

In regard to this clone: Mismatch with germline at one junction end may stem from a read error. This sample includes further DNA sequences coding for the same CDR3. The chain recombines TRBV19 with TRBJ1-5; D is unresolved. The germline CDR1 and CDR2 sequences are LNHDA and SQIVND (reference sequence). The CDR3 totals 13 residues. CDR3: CASSIVLHQPQHF. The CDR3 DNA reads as TGTGCCAGTAGCATAGTACTCCATCAGCCCCAGCATTTT.

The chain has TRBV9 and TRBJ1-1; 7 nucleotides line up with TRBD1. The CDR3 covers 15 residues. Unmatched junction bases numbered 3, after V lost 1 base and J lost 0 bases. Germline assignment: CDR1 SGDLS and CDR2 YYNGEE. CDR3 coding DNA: TGTGCCAGCAGCGTATTGGGACAGTTGAACACTGAAGCTTTCTTT. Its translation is CASSVLGQLNTEAFF. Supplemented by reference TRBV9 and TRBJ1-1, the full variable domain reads DSGVTQTPKHLITATGQRVTLRCSPRSGDLSVYWYQQSLDQGLQFLIQYYNGEERAKGNILERFSAQQFPDLHSELNLSSLELGDSALYFCASSVLGQLNTEAFFGQGTRLTVV.

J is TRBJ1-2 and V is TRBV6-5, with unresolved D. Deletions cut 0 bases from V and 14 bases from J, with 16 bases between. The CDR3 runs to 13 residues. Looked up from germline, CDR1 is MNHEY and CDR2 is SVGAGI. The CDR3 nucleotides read TGTGCCAGCAGTTACTCGAAGCCCAGCCGGCGGACCTTC. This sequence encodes CASSYSKPSRRTF.

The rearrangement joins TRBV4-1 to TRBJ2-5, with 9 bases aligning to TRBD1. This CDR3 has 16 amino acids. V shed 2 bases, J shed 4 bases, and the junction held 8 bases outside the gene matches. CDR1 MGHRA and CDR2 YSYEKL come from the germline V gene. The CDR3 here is CASSQTGTGYSETQYF. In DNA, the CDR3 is TGCGCCAGCAGCCAAACCGGGACAGGGTATTCAGAGACCCAGTACTTC.

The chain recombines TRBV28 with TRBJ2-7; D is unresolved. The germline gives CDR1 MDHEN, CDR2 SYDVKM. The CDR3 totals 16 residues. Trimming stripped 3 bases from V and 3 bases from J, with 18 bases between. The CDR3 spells CASSLQRVRMNYEQYF. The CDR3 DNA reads TGTGCCAGCAGTTTGCAAAGAGTCCGTATGAACTACGAGCAGTACTTC.

The CDR3 DNA reads as TGCAGCGTTTTAGCGGACCAAGAGACCCAGTACTTC. Translating it yields CSVLADQETQYF. This chain links TRBV29-1 with TRBJ2-5; a possible D gene is TRBD2 (6 bases). Germline CDR1 SQVTM, CDR2 ANQGSEA. CDR3 length: 12 residues. With 5 bases removed from V and 0 bases from J, the gap between germline ends came to 7 bases.

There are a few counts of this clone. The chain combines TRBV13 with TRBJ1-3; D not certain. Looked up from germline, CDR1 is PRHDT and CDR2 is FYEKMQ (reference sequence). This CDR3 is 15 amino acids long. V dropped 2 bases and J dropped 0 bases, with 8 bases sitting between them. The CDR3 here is CASSLSRFSGNTIYF. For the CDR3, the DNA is TGTGCCAGCAGCTTAAGCCGCTTCTCTGGAAACACCATATATTTT. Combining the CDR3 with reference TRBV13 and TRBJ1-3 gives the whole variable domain AAGVIQSPRHLIKEKRETATLKCYPIPRHDTVYWYQQGPGQDPQFLISFYEKMQSDKGSIPDRFSAQQFSDYHSELNMSSLELGDSALYFCASSLSRFSGNTIYFGEGSWLTVV.

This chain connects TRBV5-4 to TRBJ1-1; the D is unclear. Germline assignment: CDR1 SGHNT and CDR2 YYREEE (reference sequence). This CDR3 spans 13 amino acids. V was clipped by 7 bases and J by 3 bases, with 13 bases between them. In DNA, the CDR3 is TGTGCCAGCTCTCCAAGCACAGACACTGAAGCTTTCTTT. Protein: CASSPSTDTEAFF.

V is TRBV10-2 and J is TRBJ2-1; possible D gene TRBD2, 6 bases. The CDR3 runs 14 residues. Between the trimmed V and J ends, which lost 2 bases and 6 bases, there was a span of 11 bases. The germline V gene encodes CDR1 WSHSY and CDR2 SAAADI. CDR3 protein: CASSEGRRGNEQFF. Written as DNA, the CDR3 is TGCGCCAGCAGTGAGGGTCGGCGGGGCAATGAGCAGTTCTTC.

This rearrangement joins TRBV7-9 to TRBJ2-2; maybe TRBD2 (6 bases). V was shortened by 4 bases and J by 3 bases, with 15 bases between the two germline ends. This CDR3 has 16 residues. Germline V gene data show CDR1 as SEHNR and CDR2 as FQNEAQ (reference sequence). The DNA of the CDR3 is TGTGCCAGCAGCTATGGACCCGGGACTTACACCGGGGAGCTGTTTTTT. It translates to CASSYGPGTYTGELFF.

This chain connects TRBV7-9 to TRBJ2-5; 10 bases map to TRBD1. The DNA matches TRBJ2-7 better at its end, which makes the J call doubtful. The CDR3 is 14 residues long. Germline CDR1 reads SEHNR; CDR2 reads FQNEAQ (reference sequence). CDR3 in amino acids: CASSRRDRGFEQYF. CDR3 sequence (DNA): TGTGCCAGCAGCCGACGGGACAGGGGATTCGAGCAGTACTTC.